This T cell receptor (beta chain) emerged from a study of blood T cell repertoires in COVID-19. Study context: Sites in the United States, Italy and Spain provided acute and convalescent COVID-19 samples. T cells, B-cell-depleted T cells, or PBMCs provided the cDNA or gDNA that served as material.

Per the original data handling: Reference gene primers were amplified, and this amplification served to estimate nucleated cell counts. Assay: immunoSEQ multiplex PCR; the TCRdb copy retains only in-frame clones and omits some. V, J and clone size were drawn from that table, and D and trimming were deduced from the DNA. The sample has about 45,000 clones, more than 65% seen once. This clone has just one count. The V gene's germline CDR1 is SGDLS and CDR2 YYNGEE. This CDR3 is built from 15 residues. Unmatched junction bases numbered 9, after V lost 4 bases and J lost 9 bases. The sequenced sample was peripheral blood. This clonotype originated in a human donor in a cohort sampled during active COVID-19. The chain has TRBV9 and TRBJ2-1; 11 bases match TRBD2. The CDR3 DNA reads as TGTGCCAGCAGCACTAGCGGGGGCCCTGGCGGTGAGCAGTTCTTC. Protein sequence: CASSTSGGPGGEQFF.